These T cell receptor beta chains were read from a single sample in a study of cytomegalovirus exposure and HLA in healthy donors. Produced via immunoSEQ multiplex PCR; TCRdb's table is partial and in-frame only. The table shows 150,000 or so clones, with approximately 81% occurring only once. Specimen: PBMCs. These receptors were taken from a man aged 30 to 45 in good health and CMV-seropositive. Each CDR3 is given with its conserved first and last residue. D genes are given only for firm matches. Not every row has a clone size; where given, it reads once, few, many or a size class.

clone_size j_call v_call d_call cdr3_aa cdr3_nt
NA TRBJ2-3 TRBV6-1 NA CASSGSEGADTQYF TGTGCCAGCAGTGGCAGCGAAGGAGCAGATACGCAGTATTTT
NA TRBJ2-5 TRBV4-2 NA CASSHRGTRETQYF TGTGCCAGCAGCCACAGGGGGACTCGGGAGACCCAGTACTTC
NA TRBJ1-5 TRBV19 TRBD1 CATRDRDSNQPQHF TGTGCCACTCGAGACAGGGATAGCAATCAGCCCCAGCATTTT
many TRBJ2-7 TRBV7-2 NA CASSPPGLQYEQYF TGTGCCAGCAGCCCGCCGGGACTTCAGTACGAGCAGTACTTC
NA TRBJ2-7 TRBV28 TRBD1 CASSFPGQGSHEQYF TGTGCCAGCAGTTTTCCGGGACAGGGGTCCCACGAGCAGTACTTC
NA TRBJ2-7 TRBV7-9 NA CASSLSMDSLEKYF TGTGCCAGCAGCTTATCTATGGACAGTTTGGAGAAGTACTTC
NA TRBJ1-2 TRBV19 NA CASSTRVYDYGYTF TGTGCCAGTAGTACCAGGGTATATGACTATGGCTACACCTTC
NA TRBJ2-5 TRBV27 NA CASSAGPGKTQYF TGTGCCAGCAGTGCGGGGCCCGGGAAGACCCAGTACTTC
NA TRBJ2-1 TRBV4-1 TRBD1 CASSQDRQGSYNEQFF TGCGCCAGCAGCCAAGATAGACAGGGGAGCTACAATGAGCAGTTCTTC
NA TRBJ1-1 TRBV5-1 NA CASSVTGGGSTEAFF TGCGCCAGCAGCGTGACTGGGGGCGGAAGCACTGAAGCTTTCTTT
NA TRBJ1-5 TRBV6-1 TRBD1 CASSKDRLSVQPQHF TGTGCCAGCAGCAAGGACAGGTTGTCGGTTCAGCCCCAGCATTTT
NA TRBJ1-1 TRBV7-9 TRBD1 CASGGQGTFEAFF TGTGCCAGCGGGGGACAGGGGACATTTGAAGCTTTCTTT
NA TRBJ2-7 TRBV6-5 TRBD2 CASTTSGLSYEQYF TGTGCCAGCACAACTAGCGGGCTTTCCTACGAGCAGTACTTC
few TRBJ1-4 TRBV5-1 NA CASSPGADATNEKLFF TGCGCCAGCAGCCCTGGGGCGGACGCAACTAATGAAAAACTGTTTTTT
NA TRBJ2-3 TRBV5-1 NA CASSSQRGLTDTQYF TGCGCCAGCAGCTCTCAGAGGGGACTCACAGATACGCAGTATTTT
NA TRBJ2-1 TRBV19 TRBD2 CASSILFGGGRDEQFF TGTGCCAGTAGTATTCTTTTCGGGGGGGGCCGGGATGAGCAGTTCTTC
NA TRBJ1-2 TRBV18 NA CASSPARENYGYTF TGTGCCAGCTCACCAGCGAGGGAAAACTATGGCTACACCTTC
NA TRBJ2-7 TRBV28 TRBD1 CATRRGIKSYEQYF TGTGCCACCCGCAGGGGGATTAAGTCCTACGAGCAGTACTTC
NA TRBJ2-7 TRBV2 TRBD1 CAPGGQGSYEQYF TGTGCACCAGGGGGACAGGGATCCTACGAGCAGTACTTC
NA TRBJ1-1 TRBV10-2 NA CASSESGQNTEAFF TGCGCCAGCAGTGAGTCGGGACAGAACACTGAAGCTTTCTTT
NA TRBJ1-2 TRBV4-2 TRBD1 CASSQDWGYRGSYGYTF TGTGCCAGCAGCCAAGATTGGGGGTACAGGGGGAGCTATGGCTACACCTTC
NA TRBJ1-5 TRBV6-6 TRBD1 CASTGTGGNQPQHF TGTGCCAGCACCGGGACAGGGGGCAATCAGCCCCAGCATTTT
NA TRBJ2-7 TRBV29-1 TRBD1 CSVEVTGTGEGEQYF TGCAGCGTTGAAGTAACCGGGACAGGGGAGGGGGAGCAGTACTTC
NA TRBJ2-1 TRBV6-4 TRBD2 CASSDSASGSNEQFF TGTGCCAGCAGTGACTCAGCTAGCGGGAGTAATGAGCAGTTCTTC
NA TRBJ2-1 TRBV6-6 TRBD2 CASRSGGSANEQFF TGTGCCAGCAGATCGGGGGGGTCGGCCAATGAGCAGTTCTTC
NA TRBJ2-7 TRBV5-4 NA CASSLGTRDRDRYEQYF TGTGCCAGCAGCTTGGGGACCAGGGATAGGGATCGCTACGAGCAGTACTTC
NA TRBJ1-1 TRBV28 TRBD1 CASTLPGTGGTEAFF TGTGCCAGCACCCTCCCGGGGACAGGGGGTACTGAAGCTTTCTTT
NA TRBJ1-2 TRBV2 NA CASSSQGWGYTF TGTGCCAGCAGTTCGCAGGGCTGGGGCTACACCTTC
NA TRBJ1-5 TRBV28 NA CASTRADRYQPQHF TGTGCCAGCACCCGCGCCGACAGATATCAGCCCCAGCATTTT
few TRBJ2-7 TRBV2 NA CASSVRRSSYEQYF TGTGCCAGCAGTGTGAGACGGAGCTCCTACGAGCAGTACTTC
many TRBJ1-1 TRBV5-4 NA CASSFNALRDTEAFF TGTGCCAGCAGCTTCAACGCTCTTCGGGACACTGAAGCTTTCTTT
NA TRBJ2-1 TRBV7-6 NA CASSTHRKEQFF TGTGCCAGCAGCACCCACAGGAAAGAGCAGTTCTTC
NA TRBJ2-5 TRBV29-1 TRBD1 CSVVWQGVWETQYF TGCAGCGTTGTATGGCAGGGGGTTTGGGAGACCCAGTACTTC
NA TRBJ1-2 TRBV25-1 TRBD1 CASSDVQGPAYGYTF TGTGCCAGCAGTGACGTACAGGGGCCGGCCTATGGCTACACCTTC
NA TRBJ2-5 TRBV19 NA CASREGGETQYF TGTGCCAGTAGGGAGGGCGGAGAGACCCAGTACTTC
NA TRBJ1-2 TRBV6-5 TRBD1 CASSYRGRDGYTF TGTGCCAGCAGCTACAGGGGGCGGGATGGCTACACCTTC
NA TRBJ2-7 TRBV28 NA CASREGRGEQYF TGTGCCAGCAGGGAGGGGCGCGGGGAGCAGTACTTC
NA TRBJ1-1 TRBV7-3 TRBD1 CASSLTTGGHTEAFF TGTGCCAGCAGCTTAACGACAGGGGGCCACACTGAAGCTTTCTTT
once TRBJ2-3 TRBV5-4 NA CASRRLGGDTQYF TGTGCCAGCAGGAGACTAGGTGGAGATACGCAGTATTTT
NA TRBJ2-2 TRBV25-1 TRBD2 CASSLNWGGGFTGELFF TGTGCCAGCAGTCTAAACTGGGGGGGAGGGTTCACCGGGGAGCTGTTTTTT
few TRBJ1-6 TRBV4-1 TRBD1 CASSQGTGGGSPLHF TGCGCCAGCAGCCAAGGGACAGGGGGCGGTTCACCCCTCCACTTT
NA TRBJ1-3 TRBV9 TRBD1 CASSFRTGEGSGNTIYF TGTGCCAGCAGCTTTCGGACAGGGGAAGGCTCTGGAAACACCATATATTTT
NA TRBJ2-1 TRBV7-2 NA CASSLEGRASFRFF TGTGCCAGCAGCTTAGAGGGTAGGGCTAGCTTTAGGTTCTTC
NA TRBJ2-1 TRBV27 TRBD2 CASSLGASGSKFF TGTGCCAGCAGTTTAGGGGCTAGCGGGAGTAAGTTCTTC
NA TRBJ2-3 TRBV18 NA CASSRTVTDTQYF TGTGCCAGCTCAAGGACAGTCACAGATACGCAGTATTTT
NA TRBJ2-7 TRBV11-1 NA CASSLKGDEQYF TGTGCCAGCAGCTTAAAGGGGGACGAGCAGTACTTC
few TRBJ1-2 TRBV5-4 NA CASSETGYYGYTF TGTGCCAGCAGCGAAACAGGGTACTATGGCTACACCTTC
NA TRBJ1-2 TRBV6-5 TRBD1 CASRWEDRDGYTF TGTGCCAGCCGCTGGGAAGACAGGGATGGCTACACCTTC
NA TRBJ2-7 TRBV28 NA CASSLPAWSGAYEQYF TGTGCCAGCAGTTTGCCCGCCTGGTCAGGGGCCTACGAGCAGTACTTC
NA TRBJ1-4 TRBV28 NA CASSPTGGPNEKLFF TGTGCCAGCAGTCCGACGGGGGGCCCTAATGAAAAACTGTTTTTT
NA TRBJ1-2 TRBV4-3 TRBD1 CASSPRGPGGYTF TGCGCCAGCAGCCCCAGGGGGCCGGGTGGCTACACCTTC
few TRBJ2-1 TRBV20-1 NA CSASLGPYQFF TGCAGTGCTAGCTTGGGGCCCTATCAGTTCTTC
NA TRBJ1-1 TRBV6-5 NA CASKPGKRFPEGAFF TGTGCCAGCAAGCCGGGGAAAAGGTTTCCAGAGGGAGCTTTCTTT